The 16 T cell receptor beta chains presented below share a single source sample, sequenced in a study of CXCR3-negative and CXCR3-positive naive CD8 T cells. What these receptors recognize is not known. Whole-study findings and limits: Researchers report that CXCR3-positive naive cells carry more hydrophobic TRB CDR3s than CXCR3-negative naive cells.

cDNA libraries for TRB were generated by 5' RACE incorporating UMI labels. TCRdb reanalyzed the 5' RACE reads, giving one entry per CDR3 protein sequence and no DNA. The repertoire table contains 5,000 to 7,000 distinct CDR3 sequences. Sequenced material: naive CXCR3+ CD8+ T cells from blood. Sample subset: CD45RO-CCR7+CD27+CD95- naive CD8+ T cells expressing CXCR3 (TNR3+). These receptor sequences come from a human donor in good health. Some clones in this sample may be carry-over from other donors' samples.

By frequency, this clonotype is medium-sized. V usage is TRBV25-1 and J usage is TRBJ2-1; as DNA is missing, the TRBD1 call by TCRdb cannot be tested. The germline V gene encodes CDR1 MGHDK and CDR2 SYGVNS. The CDR3 contains 15 residues. The CDR3 loop is CASSEPGVFYNEQFF. Full variable domain (outside the CDR3, taken from reference TRBV25-1 and TRBJ2-1): EADIYQTPRYLVIGTGKKITLECSQTMGHDKMYWYQQDPGMELHLIHYSYGVNSTEKGDLSSESTVSRIRTEHFPLTLESARPSHTSQYLCASSEPGVFYNEQFFGPGTRLTVL.

This clonotype is medium-sized by frequency. The J gene is TRBJ2-3, the V gene TRBV4-2; TCRdb's assignment of TRBD1 cannot be checked, as there is no DNA. There are 16 residues in the CDR3. The germline V gene has CDR1 LGHNA and CDR2 YNFKEQ. CDR3 in amino acids: CASSQEAEERGDTQYF.

The chain couples TRBV29-1 to TRBJ1-1; TCRdb calls TRBD1, which cannot be checked without DNA. This CDR3 has 12 amino acids. From germline, CDR1 is SQVTM and CDR2 ANQGSEA. The CDR3 spells CSSWTGGSEAFF.

This CDR3 is CASSYGWSDPTDTQYF. This chain joins TRBV6-2 or TRBV6-3 and TRBJ2-3. This CDR3 has 16 residues. The germline gives CDR1 MNHEY, CDR2 SVGEGT.

Its frequency marks this clonotype as medium-sized. The chain is built from TRBV6-2 or TRBV6-3 and TRBJ2-7; TCRdb calls TRBD2, which cannot be checked without DNA. The CDR3 loop spans 16 amino acids. Germline lookup yields CDR1 MNHEY and CDR2 SVGEGT. The CDR3: CASSYRWTSGRYEQYF.

This clonotype shows up as medium-sized by frequency. This CDR3 reads CATSRDRSVEKEKLFF. V and J are TRBV15 and TRBJ1-4; TCRdb proposes TRBD1, but this gene call is untestable without DNA. CDR1 LNHNV and CDR2 YYDKDF come from the germline V gene (reference sequence). The CDR3 spans 16 residues.

This clonotype is medium-sized by frequency. V usage is TRBV7-9 and J usage is TRBJ1-2; TCRdb reports TRBD1, a call that lacks DNA to check it against. Germline CDR1 reads SEHNR; CDR2 reads FQNEAQ (reference sequence). CDR3 size: 15 residues. The CDR3 is CASSLGPGQGFGYTF.

The chain has TRBV5-1 and TRBJ2-1; the TCRdb call, TRBD1, lacks DNA for checking. The CDR3 spans 16 residues. Per the germline V gene, CDR1 is SGHRS and CDR2 is YFSETQ. CDR3: CASSLEQGASYNEQFF. Filled out from reference TRBV5-1 and TRBJ2-1, the complete variable domain reads KAGVTQTPRYLIKTRGQQVTLSCSPISGHRSVSWYQQTPGQGLQFLFEYFSETQRNKGNFPGRFSGRQFSNSRSEMNVSTLELGDSALYLCASSLEQGASYNEQFFGPGTRLTVL.

This chain joins TRBV5-1 and TRBJ1-1; checking the TCRdb D call of TRBD1 is not possible without DNA. CDR1 and CDR2 from the germline V gene are SGHRS and YFSETQ. The CDR3 contains 16 residues. This CDR3 is CASSYQQGNLNTEAFF.

Measured by frequency, this clonotype is medium-sized (0.01 to 0.1%). This CDR3 reads CASSPTSGTSYNEQFF. This chain links TRBV19 with TRBJ2-1; TCRdb names TRBD2, which stays unverified in the absence of DNA. CDR1 is LNHDA, CDR2 SQIVND, per germline (reference sequence). CDR3 length equals 16 residues.

V is TRBV5-1 and J is TRBJ2-2; TCRdb picks TRBD1, but there is no DNA to check that call. Germline CDR1 is SGHRS and CDR2 is YFSETQ. The CDR3 sequence is 15 residues long. CDR3 protein: CASSYRGANTGELFF.

The chain uses TRBV9 and TRBJ2-5; TCRdb's D gene call, TRBD2, goes unchecked for lack of DNA. The CDR3 has 14 amino acids. The V gene's germline CDR1 is SGDLS and CDR2 YYNGEE. CDR3: CASSVVDFQETQYF.

The rearrangement links TRBV12-3 or TRBV12-4 to TRBJ2-1; the D gene TCRdb calls, TRBD2, cannot be checked with no DNA. The CDR3 is 13 amino acids. CDR3 in amino acids: CASSSLAGNEQFF.

The chain joins TRBV2 to TRBJ1-2; lacking DNA, the TRBD1 call made by TCRdb goes unchecked. The germline CDR1 and CDR2 sequences are SNHLY and FYNNEI. CDR3 length: 15 amino acids. This CDR3 reads CASSARQGPNYGYTF. Complete variable domain (other parts from reference TRBV2 and TRBJ1-2): EPEVTQTPSHQVTQMGQEVILRCVPISNHLYFYWYRQILGQKVEFLVSFYNNEISEKSEIFDDQFSVERPDGSNFTLKIRSTKLEDSAMYFCASSARQGPNYGYTFGSGTRLTVV.

This rearrangement joins TRBV4-1 to TRBJ2-7. Germline values: CDR1 MGHRA, CDR2 YSYEKL. This CDR3 has 13 residues. The CDR3 spells CASSFEGSYEQYF.

This chain links TRBV7-8 with TRBJ2-3; TCRdb's D gene call, TRBD1, goes unchecked for lack of DNA. CDR3 length: 15 amino acids. The V gene's germline CDR1 is SGHVS and CDR2 FQNEAQ. The CDR3 here is CASSLEPGVSDTQYF.